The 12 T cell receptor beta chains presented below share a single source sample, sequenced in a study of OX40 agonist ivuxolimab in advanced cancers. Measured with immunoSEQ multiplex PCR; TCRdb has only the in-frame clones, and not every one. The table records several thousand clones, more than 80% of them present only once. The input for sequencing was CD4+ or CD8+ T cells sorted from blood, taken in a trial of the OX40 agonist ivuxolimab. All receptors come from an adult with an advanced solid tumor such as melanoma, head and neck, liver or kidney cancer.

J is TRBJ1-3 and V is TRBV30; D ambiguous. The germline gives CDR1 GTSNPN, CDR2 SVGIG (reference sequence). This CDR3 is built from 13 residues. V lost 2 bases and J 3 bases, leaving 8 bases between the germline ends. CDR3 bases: TGTGCCTGGAGTCCCCTCCGTGGAAACACCATATATTTT. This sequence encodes CAWSPLRGNTIYF.

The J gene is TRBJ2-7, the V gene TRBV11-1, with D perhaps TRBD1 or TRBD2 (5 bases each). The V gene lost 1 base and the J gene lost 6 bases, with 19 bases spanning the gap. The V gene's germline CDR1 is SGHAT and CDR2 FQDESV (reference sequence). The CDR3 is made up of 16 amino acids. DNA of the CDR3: TGTGCCAGCAGCTTAGGGGGTTCCGTGGCCGGGGCCGAGCAGTACTTC. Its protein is CASSLGGSVAGAEQYF.

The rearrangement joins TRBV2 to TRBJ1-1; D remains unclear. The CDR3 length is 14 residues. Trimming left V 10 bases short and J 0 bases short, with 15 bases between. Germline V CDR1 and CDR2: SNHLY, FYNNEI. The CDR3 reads CATLGSLMNTEAFF. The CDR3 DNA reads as TGTGCCACACTGGGCAGCTTAATGAACACTGAAGCTTTCTTT.

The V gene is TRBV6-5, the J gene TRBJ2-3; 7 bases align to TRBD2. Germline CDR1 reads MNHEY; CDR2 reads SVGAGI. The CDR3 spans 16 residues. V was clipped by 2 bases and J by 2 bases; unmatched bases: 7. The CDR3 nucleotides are TGTGCCAGCAGTTACCCCCCAGGGACTACCACAGATACGCAGTATTTT. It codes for CASSYPPGTTTDTQYF.

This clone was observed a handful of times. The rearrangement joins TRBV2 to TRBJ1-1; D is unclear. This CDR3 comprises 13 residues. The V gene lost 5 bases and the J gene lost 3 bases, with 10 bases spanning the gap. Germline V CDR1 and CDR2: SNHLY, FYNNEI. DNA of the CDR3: TGTGCCAGCAGTCTCCTGTCGGACACTGAAGCTTTCTTT. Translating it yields CASSLLSDTEAFF.

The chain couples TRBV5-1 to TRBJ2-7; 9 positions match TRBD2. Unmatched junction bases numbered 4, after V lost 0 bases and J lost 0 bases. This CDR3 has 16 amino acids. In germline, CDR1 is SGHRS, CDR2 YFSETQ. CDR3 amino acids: CASSLAPSGVSYEQYF. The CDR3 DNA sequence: TGCGCCAGCAGCTTGGCTCCTAGCGGGGTCTCCTACGAGCAGTACTTC.

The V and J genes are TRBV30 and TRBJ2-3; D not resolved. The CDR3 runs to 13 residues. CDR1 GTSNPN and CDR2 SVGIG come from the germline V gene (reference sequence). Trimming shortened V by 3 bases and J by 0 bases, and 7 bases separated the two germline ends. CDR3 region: CAWSLGSTDTQYF. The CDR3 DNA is TGTGCCTGGAGCCTCGGGAGCACAGATACGCAGTATTTT.

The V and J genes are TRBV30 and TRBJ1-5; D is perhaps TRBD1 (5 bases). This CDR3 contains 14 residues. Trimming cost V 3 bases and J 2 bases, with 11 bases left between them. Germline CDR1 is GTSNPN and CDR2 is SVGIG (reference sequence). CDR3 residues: CAWRGQGGNQPQHF. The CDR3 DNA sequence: TGTGCCTGGAGGGGTCAGGGAGGCAATCAGCCCCAGCATTTT.

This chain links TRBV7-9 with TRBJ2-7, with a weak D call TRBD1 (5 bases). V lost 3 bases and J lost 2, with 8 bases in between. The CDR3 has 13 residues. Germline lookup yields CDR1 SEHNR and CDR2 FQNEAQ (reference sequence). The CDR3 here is CASSLGRAYEQYF. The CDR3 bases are TGTGCCAGCAGCTTGGGCAGGGCCTACGAGCAGTACTTC.

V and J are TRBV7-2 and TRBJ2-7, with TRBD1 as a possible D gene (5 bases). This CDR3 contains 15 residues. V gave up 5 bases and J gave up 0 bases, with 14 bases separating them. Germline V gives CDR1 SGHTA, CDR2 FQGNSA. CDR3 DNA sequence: TGTGCCAGCAGCCAGGGTAAGACAGCCTCCTACGAGCAGTACTTC. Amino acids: CASSQGKTASYEQYF. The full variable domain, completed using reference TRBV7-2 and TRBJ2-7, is GAGVSQSPSNKVTEKGKDVELRCDPISGHTALYWYRQSLGQGLEFLIYFQGNSAPDKSGLPSDRFSAERTGGSVSTLTIQRTQQEDSAVYLCASSQGKTASYEQYFGPGTRLTVT.

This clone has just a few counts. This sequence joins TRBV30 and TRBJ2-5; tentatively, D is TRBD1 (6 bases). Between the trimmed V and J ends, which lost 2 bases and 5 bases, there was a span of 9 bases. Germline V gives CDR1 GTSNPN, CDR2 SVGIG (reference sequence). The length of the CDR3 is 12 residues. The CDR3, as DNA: TGTGCCTGGAGTAGGGGGTGGGAGACCCAGTACTTC. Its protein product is CAWSRGWETQYF.

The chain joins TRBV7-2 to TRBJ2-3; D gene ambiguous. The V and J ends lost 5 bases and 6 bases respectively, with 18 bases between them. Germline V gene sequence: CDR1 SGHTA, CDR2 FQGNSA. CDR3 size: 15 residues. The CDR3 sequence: CASSPSRVGVDTQYF. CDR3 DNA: TGTGCCAGCAGCCCTTCCCGGGTTGGCGTTGATACGCAGTATTTT. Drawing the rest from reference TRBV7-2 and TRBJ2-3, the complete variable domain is GAGVSQSPSNKVTEKGKDVELRCDPISGHTALYWYRQSLGQGLEFLIYFQGNSAPDKSGLPSDRFSAERTGGSVSTLTIQRTQQEDSAVYLCASSPSRVGVDTQYFGPGTRLTVL.